This T cell receptor beta chain originates from a study of T cell responses to AZD1222 COVID-19 vaccine. Broader study findings: With two AZD1222 doses given, Spike-specific TCR breadth and depth both rose. The span of vaccine-associated CD4 TCRs extended across spike, with dominance at 160-218 and 743-854.

This clone was seen only once. Antigen: not known. CDR3 length: 15 amino acids. The germline gives CDR1 MNHEY, CDR2 SVGAGI. V lost 0 bases and J 5 bases, leaving 11 bases between the germline ends. Using immunoSEQ multiplex PCR, the repertoire was profiled, and TCRdb retains in-frame clones only, with some absent. The data show about 130,000 clones, 91% seen once. Sequencing was performed on peripheral blood, taken 28 days after the second AZD1222 dose. The V call is TRBV6-5, the J call TRBJ1-5; tentative D call: TRBD1 (5 bases). The receptor comes from an adult who received the AZD1222 COVID-19 vaccine. The CDR3 is CASSYSAGGHQPQHF. The DNA for the CDR3 is TGTGCCAGCAGTTACTCGGCCGGGGGTCATCAGCCCCAGCATTTT.